This T cell receptor (beta chain) was identified during a study of T-cell reconstitution after alpha-beta-depleted transplantation in children. This clonotype has a handful of counts. Unique molecular identifiers were incorporated during preparation of the TCRbeta library. TCRdb reprocessed the PCR reads via MiXCR and lists one record per CDR3 protein. In the table there are about 600,000 distinct CDR3 sequences, roughly a tenth of which are singletons. The CDR3 is 12 amino acids. V lost 10 bases and J 2 bases, leaving 11 bases between the germline ends. The germline gives CDR1 LNHDA, CDR2 SQIVND (reference sequence).

The sample here was PBMCs from the stem cell graft donor, taken from the stem cell graft. The rearrangement links TRBV19 to TRBJ1-2; D gene ambiguous. The sequence derives from a human donor who donated a stem cell graft to a child with acute myeloid leukemia. The CDR3 reads CATTQANYGYTF. The CDR3 coding sequence is TGTGCCACTACGCAGGCGAACTATGGCTACACCTTC.